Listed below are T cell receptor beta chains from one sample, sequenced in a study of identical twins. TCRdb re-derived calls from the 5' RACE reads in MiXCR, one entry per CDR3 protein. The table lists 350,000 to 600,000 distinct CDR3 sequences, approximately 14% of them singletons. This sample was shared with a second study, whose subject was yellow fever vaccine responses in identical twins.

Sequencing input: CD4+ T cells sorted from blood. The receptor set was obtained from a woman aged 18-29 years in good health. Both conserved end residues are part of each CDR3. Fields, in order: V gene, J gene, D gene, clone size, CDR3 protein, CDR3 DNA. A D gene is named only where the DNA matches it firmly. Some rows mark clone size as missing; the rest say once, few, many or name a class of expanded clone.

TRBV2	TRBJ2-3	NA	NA	CASSEPQGSLSSTDTQYF	TGTGCCAGCAGTGAACCGCAGGGGTCCCTTTCTAGCACAGATACGCAGTATTTT
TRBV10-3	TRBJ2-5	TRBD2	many	CAIRGTSGEETQYF	TGTGCCATCAGAGGGACTAGCGGAGAAGAGACCCAGTACTTC
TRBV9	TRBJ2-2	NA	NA	CASSAGPRTGELFF	TGTGCCAGCAGTGCCGGCCCCAGGACCGGGGAGCTGTTTTTT
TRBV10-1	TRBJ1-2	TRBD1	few	CASSDGQGANYGYTF	TGCGCCAGCAGTGATGGACAGGGAGCTAACTATGGCTACACCTTC
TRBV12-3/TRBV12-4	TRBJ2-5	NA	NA	CASRSGGAETQYF	TGTGCCAGCAGATCCGGCGGGGCGGAGACCCAGTACTTC
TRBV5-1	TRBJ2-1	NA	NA	CASSLNTGAGNEQFF	TGCGCCAGCAGCTTGAACACGGGGGCTGGGAATGAGCAGTTCTTC
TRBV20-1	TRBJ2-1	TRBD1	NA	CSARARNRGRMGNEQFF	TGCAGTGCTAGAGCTCGGAACAGGGGCCGGATGGGAAATGAGCAGTTCTTC
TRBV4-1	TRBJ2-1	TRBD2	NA	CASSQDSGFPRQKNEQFF	TGCGCCAGCAGCCAAGATAGCGGGTTCCCCAGACAGAAAAATGAGCAGTTCTTC
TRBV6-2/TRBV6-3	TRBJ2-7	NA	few	CASADRDPFDRGLAGGLYEQYF	TGTGCCAGTGCTGATAGAGACCCCTTCGACAGGGGGCTAGCGGGAGGACTTTACGAGCAGTACTTC
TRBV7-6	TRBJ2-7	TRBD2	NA	CASSAGLAEYEQYF	TGTGCCAGCAGCGCCGGACTAGCAGAATACGAGCAGTACTTC
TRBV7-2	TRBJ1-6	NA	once	CASSLSGEYYSPLHF	TGTGCCAGCAGCTTGTCAGGGGAGTATTATTCACCCCTCCACTTT
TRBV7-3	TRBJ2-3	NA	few	CASSWSSTDTQYF	TGTGCCAGCAGCTGGTCGAGCACAGATACGCAGTATTTT
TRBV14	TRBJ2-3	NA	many	CASSQVKDTQYF	TGTGCCAGCAGCCAAGTGAAAGATACGCAGTATTTT
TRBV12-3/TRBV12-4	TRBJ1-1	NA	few	CASSFRGGLKAFF	TGTGCCAGCAGTTTCAGGGGAGGGTTAAAAGCTTTCTTT
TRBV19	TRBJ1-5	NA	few	CASSIWSTTGYNQPQHF	TGTGCCAGTAGTATTTGGTCGACCACAGGATACAATCAGCCCCAGCATTTT
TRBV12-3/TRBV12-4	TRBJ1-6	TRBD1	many	CASSPGQGASPLHF	TGTGCCAGCAGCCCCGGACAGGGGGCTTCACCCCTCCACTTT
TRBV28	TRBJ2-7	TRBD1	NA	CASSLPTGRRQGNSYEQYF	TGTGCCAGCAGTTTGCCCACAGGTCGGAGACAGGGGAACTCCTACGAGCAGTACTTC